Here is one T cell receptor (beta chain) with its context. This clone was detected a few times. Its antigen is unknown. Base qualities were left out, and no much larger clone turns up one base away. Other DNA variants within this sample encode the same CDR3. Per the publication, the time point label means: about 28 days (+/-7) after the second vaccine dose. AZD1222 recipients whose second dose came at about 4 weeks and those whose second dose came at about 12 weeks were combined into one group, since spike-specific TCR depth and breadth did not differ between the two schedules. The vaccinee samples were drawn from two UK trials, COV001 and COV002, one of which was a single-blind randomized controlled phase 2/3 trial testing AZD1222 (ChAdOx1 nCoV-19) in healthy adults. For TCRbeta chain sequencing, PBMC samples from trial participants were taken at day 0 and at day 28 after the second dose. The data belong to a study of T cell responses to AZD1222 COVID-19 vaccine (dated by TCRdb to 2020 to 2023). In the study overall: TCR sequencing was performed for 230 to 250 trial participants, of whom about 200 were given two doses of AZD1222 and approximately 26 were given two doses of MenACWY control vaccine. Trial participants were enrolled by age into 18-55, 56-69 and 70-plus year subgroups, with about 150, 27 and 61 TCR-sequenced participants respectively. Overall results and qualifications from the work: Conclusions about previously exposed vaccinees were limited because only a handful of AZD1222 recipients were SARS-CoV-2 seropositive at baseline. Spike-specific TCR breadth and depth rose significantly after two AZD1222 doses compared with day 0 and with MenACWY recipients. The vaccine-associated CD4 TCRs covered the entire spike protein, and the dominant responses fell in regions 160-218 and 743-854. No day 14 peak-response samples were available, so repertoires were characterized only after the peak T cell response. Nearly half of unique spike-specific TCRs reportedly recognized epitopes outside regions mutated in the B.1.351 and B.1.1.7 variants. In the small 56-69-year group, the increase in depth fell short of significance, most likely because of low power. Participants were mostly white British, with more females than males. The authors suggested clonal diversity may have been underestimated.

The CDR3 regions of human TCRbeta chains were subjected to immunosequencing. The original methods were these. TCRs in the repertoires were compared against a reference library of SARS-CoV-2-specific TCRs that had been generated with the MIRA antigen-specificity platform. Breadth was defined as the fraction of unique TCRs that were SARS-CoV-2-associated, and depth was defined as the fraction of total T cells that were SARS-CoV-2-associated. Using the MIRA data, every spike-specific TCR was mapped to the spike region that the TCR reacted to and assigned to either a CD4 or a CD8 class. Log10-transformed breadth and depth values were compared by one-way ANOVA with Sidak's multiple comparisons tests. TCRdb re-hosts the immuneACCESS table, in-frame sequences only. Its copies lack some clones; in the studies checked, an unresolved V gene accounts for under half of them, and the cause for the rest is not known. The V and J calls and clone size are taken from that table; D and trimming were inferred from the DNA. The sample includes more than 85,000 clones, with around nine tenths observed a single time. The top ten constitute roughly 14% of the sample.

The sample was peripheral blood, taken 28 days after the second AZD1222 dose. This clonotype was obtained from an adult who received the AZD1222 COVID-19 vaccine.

The nucleotide sequence is TGTGCCAGCTCACCTCGGGACAGCTCCTACGAGCAGTACTTC. Its protein is CASSPRDSSYEQYF. Recombination linked TRBV18 to TRBJ2-7, and 7 junctional nucleotides match TRBD1. The junction shows trimming of 3 bases on V and 0 bases on J, and the gene matches do not reach 2 bases of it. From the germline V gene, CDR1 is KGHSH and CDR2 is LQKENI. The CDR3 runs 14 residues from the cysteine to the phenylalanine. Only the CDR3 DNA stays, 42 bases, in frame from base 1.